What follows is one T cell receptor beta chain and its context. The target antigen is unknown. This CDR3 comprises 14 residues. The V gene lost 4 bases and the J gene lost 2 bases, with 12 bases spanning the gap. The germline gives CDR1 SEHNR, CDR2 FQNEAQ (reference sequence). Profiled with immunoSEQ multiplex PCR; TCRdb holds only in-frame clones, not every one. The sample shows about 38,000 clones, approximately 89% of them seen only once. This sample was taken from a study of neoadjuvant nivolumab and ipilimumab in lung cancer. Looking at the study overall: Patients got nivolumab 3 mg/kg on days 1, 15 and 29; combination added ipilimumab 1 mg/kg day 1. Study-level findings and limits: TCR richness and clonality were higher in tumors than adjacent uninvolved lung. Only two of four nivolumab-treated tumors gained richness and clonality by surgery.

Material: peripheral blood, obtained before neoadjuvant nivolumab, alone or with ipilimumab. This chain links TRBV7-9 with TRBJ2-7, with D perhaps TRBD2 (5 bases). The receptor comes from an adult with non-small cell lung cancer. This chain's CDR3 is CASSSGLLPYEQYF. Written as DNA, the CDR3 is TGTGCCAGCAGCTCCGGACTTCTGCCCTACGAGCAGTACTTC.